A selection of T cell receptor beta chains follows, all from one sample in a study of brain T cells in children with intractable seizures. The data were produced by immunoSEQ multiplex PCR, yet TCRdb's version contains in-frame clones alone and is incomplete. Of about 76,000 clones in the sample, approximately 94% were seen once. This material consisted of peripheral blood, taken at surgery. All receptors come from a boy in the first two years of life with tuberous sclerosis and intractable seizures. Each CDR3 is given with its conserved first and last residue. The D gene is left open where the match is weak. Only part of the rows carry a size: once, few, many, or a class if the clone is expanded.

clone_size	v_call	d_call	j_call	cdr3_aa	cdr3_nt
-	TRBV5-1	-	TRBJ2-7	CASSLATGEFEQYF	TGCGCCAGCAGCTTGGCGACAGGAGAATTTGAGCAGTACTTC
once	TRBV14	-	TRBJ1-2	CASSKGRARRGYGYTF	TGTGCCAGCAGCAAAGGAAGGGCAAGGAGAGGGTATGGCTACACCTTC
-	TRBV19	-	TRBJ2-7	CASSMGPTYAQYF	TGTGCCAGTAGTATGGGACCGACATACGCCCAGTACTTC
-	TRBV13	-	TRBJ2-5	CASSSNTGQETQYF	TGTGCCAGCAGCTCCAACACAGGGCAAGAGACCCAGTACTTC
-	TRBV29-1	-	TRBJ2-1	CSVEALSTGFDEQFF	TGCAGCGTTGAAGCTCTTAGTACAGGGTTCGATGAGCAGTTCTTC
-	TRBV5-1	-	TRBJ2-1	CASSLAAGWEYNEQFF	TGCGCCAGCAGCTTGGCGGCGGGGTGGGAATACAATGAGCAGTTCTTC
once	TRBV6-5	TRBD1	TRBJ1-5	CASYSDRDNQPQHF	TGTGCCAGCTATAGTGACAGGGATAATCAGCCCCAGCATTTT
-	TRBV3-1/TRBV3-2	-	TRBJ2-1	CASSQDTAAGTEQFF	TGTGCCAGCAGCCAAGATACGGCAGCCGGTACTGAGCAGTTCTTC
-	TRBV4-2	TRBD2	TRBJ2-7	CASSQVAGTSGSYEQYF	TGTGCCAGCAGCCAAGTTGCCGGGACTAGCGGTTCCTACGAGCAGTACTTC
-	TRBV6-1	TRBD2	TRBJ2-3	CASSEVGRVFRADTQYF	TGTGCCAGCAGTGAAGTCGGGAGGGTTTTTAGGGCAGATACGCAGTATTTT
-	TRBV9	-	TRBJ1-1	CASSPRGETEAFF	TGTGCCAGCAGCCCGAGGGGGGAGACTGAAGCTTTCTTT
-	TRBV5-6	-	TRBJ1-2	CASSLVGRASYGYTF	TGTGCCAGCAGCTTGGTGGGCAGGGCAAGCTATGGCTACACCTTC
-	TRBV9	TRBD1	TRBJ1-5	CASSDDRDSNQPQHF	TGTGCCAGCAGCGATGACCGGGACAGTAATCAGCCCCAGCATTTT
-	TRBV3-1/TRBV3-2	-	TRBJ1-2	CASSLRSDYGYTF	TGTGCCAGCAGCCTCAGGTCTGACTATGGCTACACCTTC
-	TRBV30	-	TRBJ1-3	CAWSFSGVSGNTIYF	TGTGCCTGGAGTTTTTCGGGGGTCTCTGGAAACACCATATATTTT
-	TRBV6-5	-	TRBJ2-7	CASSYRGYEQYF	TGTGCCAGCAGTTACCGGGGATACGAGCAGTACTTC
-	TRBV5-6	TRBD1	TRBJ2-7	CASSSRRGLLYEQYF	TGTGCCAGCAGCTCGCGCAGGGGGCTTCTCTACGAGCAGTACTTC
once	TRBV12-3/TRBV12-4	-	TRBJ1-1	CASSLEGHTEAFF	TGTGCCAGCAGTTTAGAGGGGCACACTGAAGCTTTCTTT
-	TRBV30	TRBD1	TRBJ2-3	CAWTMGQGARDTQYF	TGTGCCTGGACCATGGGACAGGGGGCAAGGGATACGCAGTATTTT
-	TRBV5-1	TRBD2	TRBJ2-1	CASSPNLAGVYNEQFF	TGCGCCAGCAGCCCTAATCTAGCGGGGGTTTACAATGAGCAGTTCTTC
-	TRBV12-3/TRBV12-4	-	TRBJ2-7	CASSPFGDNEQYF	TGTGCCAGCAGCCCCTTCGGGGACAACGAGCAGTACTTC
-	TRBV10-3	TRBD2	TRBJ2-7	CAISESGLAGSSSYEQYF	TGTGCCATCAGTGAGTCAGGACTAGCGGGGTCCAGCTCCTACGAGCAGTACTTC
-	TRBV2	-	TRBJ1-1	CASSVGGSRTEAFF	TGTGCCAGCAGTGTGGGGGGGTCGCGCACTGAAGCTTTCTTT
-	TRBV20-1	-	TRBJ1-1	CSASTEGIHEAFF	TGCAGTGCTAGTACCGAAGGGATCCATGAAGCTTTCTTT
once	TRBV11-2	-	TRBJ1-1	CASSLIEDLNTEAFF	TGTGCCAGCAGCTTAATCGAGGACTTGAACACTGAAGCTTTCTTT
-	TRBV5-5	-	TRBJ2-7	CASSLTDEQYF	TGTGCCAGCAGCTTGACAGACGAGCAGTACTTC
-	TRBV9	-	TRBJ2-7	CASSRTGSHEQYF	TGTGCCAGCAGCCGTACAGGGAGCCACGAGCAGTACTTC
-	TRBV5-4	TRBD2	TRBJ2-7	CASSKTSDDYEQYF	TGTGCCAGCAGTAAGACTAGCGATGACTACGAGCAGTACTTC
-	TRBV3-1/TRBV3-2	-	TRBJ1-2	CASSPDSSLNYGYTF	TGTGCCAGCAGCCCTGACAGCTCCCTCAACTATGGCTACACCTTC
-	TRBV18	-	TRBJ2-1	CASSPPISGQGVNEQFF	TGTGCCAGCTCACCACCGATCAGCGGACAAGGTGTGAATGAGCAGTTCTTC
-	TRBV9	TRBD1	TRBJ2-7	CASSVDLRGQGNSYEQYF	TGTGCCAGCAGCGTAGATCTTCGGGGACAGGGGAACTCCTACGAGCAGTACTTC
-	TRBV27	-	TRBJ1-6	CASSLRPYNSPLHF	TGTGCCAGCAGTCTTCGGCCCTATAATTCACCCCTCCACTTT
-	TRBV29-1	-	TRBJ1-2	CSVEDQGNYGYTF	TGCAGCGTTGAAGACCAGGGAAACTATGGCTACACCTTC
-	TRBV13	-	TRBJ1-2	CASSFNRDKGYGYTF	TGTGCCAGCAGCTTTAACAGGGATAAGGGCTATGGCTACACCTTC
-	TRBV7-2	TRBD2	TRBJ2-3	CASSSGLAGGPTQYF	TGTGCCAGCAGCTCCGGACTAGCGGGGGGGCCTACGCAGTATTTT
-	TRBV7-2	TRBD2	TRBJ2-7	CASTLSGGAYEQYF	TGTGCCAGCACGTTAAGCGGGGGGGCCTACGAGCAGTACTTC
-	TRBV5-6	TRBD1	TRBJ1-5	CASSSGTGVSNQPQHF	TGTGCCAGCAGCTCCGGGACAGGGGTGAGCAATCAGCCCCAGCATTTT
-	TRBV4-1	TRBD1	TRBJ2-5	CASSQKRGQVQETQYF	TGCGCCAGCAGCCAAAAGAGGGGACAGGTACAAGAGACCCAGTACTTC
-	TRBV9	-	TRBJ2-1	CASSPLRPSGDEQFF	TGTGCCAGCAGCCCCCTTCGGCCCTCTGGCGATGAGCAGTTCTTC
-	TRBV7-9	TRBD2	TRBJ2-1	CASSRRLAGVFNEQFF	TGTGCCAGCAGCCGACGACTAGCGGGAGTCTTCAATGAGCAGTTCTTC
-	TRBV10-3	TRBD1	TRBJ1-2	CAISESAGGGYTF	TGTGCCATCAGTGAGTCGGCAGGGGGTGGCTACACCTTC
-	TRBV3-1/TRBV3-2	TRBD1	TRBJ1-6	CASSPGTGGSPLHF	TGTGCCAGCAGTCCCGGGACAGGGGGTTCACCCCTCCACTTT
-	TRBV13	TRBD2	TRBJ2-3	CASSSSGGRDTQYF	TGTGCCAGCAGCTCAAGCGGGGGCAGGGATACGCAGTATTTT
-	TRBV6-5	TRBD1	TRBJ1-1	CASSYSGTGGAFF	TGTGCCAGCAGTTACTCAGGGACAGGAGGAGCTTTCTTT
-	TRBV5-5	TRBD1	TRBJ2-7	CASSSNRGLYEQYF	TGTGCCAGCAGCTCCAACAGGGGGCTCTACGAGCAGTACTTC
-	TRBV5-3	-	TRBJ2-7	CARSPLGGGTSYEQYF	TGTGCCAGAAGCCCCTTGGGGGGCGGTACCTCCTACGAGCAGTACTTC
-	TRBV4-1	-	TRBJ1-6	CASSLPPGVSPLHF	TGCGCCAGCAGCCTCCCCCCCGGAGTTTCACCCCTCCACTTT
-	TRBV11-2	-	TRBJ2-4	CASSRIGKGLGKNIQYF	TGTGCCAGCAGCAGGATCGGGAAGGGGCTTGGCAAAAACATTCAGTACTTC
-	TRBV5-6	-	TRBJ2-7	CASSLGLVVLGEQYF	TGTGCCAGCAGCTTGGGACTAGTGGTTTTAGGCGAGCAGTACTTC
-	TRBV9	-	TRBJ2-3	CASSVLGGDIDTQYF	TGTGCCAGCAGCGTACTAGGGGGAGACATAGATACGCAGTATTTT
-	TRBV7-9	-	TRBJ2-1	CASSSRLPAGDEQFF	TGTGCCAGCAGCTCACGTCTCCCTGCGGGCGATGAGCAGTTCTTC
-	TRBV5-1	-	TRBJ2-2	CASSIAGGSTGELFF	TGCGCCAGCAGCATCGCCGGGGGCTCGACCGGGGAGCTGTTTTTT
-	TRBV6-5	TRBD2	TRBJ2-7	CASLKTSGRTYEQYF	TGTGCCAGCCTAAAAACTAGCGGGAGGACCTACGAGCAGTACTTC
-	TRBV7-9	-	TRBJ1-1	CASSQIGQGTKREAFF	TGTGCCAGCAGCCAAATCGGTCAGGGGACGAAACGAGAAGCTTTCTTT
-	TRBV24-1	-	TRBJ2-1	CATSDSFTVGNNEQFF	TGTGCCACCAGTGACTCCTTTACAGTGGGAAACAATGAGCAGTTCTTC
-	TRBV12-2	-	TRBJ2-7	CASRPSGATTWYF	TGTGCAAGTCGCCCCAGCGGGGCTACGACTTGGTACTTC
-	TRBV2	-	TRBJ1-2	CASRPPGGYGYTF	TGTGCCAGCAGACCTCCTGGGGGCTATGGCTACACCTTC
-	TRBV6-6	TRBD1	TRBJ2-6	CASSPGTGVASGANVLTF	TGTGCCAGCAGTCCCGGGACAGGGGTTGCCTCTGGGGCCAACGTCCTGACTTTC
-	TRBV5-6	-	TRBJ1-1	CASSSYLEAFF	TGTGCCAGCAGCTCGTACCTTGAAGCTTTCTTT